Here is one T cell receptor (beta chain) with its context. Its antigen is currently unknown. The V gene lost 2 bases and the J gene lost 10 bases, with 18 bases spanning the gap. This CDR3 has 15 amino acids. Germline V gene sequence: CDR1 LNHDA, CDR2 SQIVND (reference sequence). Profiled with immunoSEQ multiplex PCR; TCRdb holds only in-frame clones, not every one. The top ten clones hold 0.12% to 0.15% of a sample with under 25,000 clones, around 97% of them seen once. The sample is drawn from a study of monozygotic twins with cystic fibrosis. Points from the study as a whole: Monozygotic CF twin pairs shared significantly more nucleotide-identical clonotypes than unrelated CF individuals did. Clonality was generally low (median approximately 0.0095), higher in the most severe patients.

The chain recombines TRBV19 with TRBJ2-1; a weak D match, TRBD2 (6 bases). The sequencing sample was made of blood. The TCR comes from a girl aged 10 to 17 with cystic fibrosis. CDR3 sequence (DNA): TGTGCCAGTAGTATACCGGGACTGCCGTCGCGAGAGCAGTTCTTC. Its translation is CASSIPGLPSREQFF.